This is a list of T cell receptor beta chains from one sample in a study of T-cell memory formation after mild COVID-19. TCRdb analysed the 5' RACE reads with MiXCR anew, one entry per CDR3 protein. In the table there are around 450,000 distinct CDR3 sequences, roughly 20% of which are singletons. The sequenced material came from PBMCs or a T cell subset sorted from them (not recorded which). All receptors derive from an adult woman who had mild COVID-19 (a few samples of this study predate the infection). Cell type and time point are not known. Each CDR3 is given with its conserved first and last residue. The D gene is left open where the match is weak. The listing skips clone size in some rows; elsewhere it reads once, few, many or a size class.

d_gene	abundance	v_gene	len	j_gene	CDR3aa	CDR3nt
TRBD2	many	TRBV18	16	TRBJ2-2	CASSFAAGANTGELFF	TGTGCCAGCTCATTTGCAGCGGGAGCGAACACCGGGGAGCTGTTTTTT
TRBD2	-	TRBV6-2/TRBV6-3	14	TRBJ2-1	CASSYELADNEQFF	TGTGCCAGCAGTTACGAACTAGCGGACAATGAGCAGTTCTTC
-	-	TRBV19	14	TRBJ1-1	CASSPLRGRTEAFF	TGTGCCAGTAGCCCTCTTCGGGGAAGAACTGAAGCTTTCTTT
TRBD1	few	TRBV9	14	TRBJ2-1	CASSNRDRYNEQFF	TGTGCCAGCAGCAACCGGGACAGATACAATGAGCAGTTCTTC
-	-	TRBV27	14	TRBJ1-2	CASSLQGSARGYTF	TGTGCCAGCAGTTTACAGGGGAGTGCGAGGGGCTACACCTTC
-	few	TRBV24-1	14	TRBJ1-2	CATSDPGGEYGYTF	TGTGCCACCAGTGATCCCGGGGGGGAATATGGCTACACCTTC
-	-	TRBV20-1	14	TRBJ1-5	CSAGLPLNNQPQHF	TGCAGTGCCGGCCTTCCGTTGAACAATCAGCCCCAGCATTTT
TRBD1	-	TRBV5-1	16	TRBJ2-1	CASSSLGTGSYNEQFF	TGCGCCAGCAGCTCATTGGGGACAGGGTCCTACAATGAGCAGTTCTTC
-	-	TRBV3-2	13	TRBJ2-4	CASSQVGSNIQYF	TGTGCCAGCAGCCAAGTGGGAAGTAACATTCAGTACTTC
-	-	TRBV12-3/TRBV12-4	12	TRBJ2-1	CASSPLRGQEFF	TGTGCCAGCAGTCCCCTGAGGGGCCAGGAGTTCTTC
-	few	TRBV7-3	13	TRBJ2-1	CASSPRNSNEQFF	TGTGCCAGCAGCCCCCGGAACAGCAATGAGCAGTTCTTC
TRBD2	-	TRBV5-1	15	TRBJ2-1	CASSFGLAGNNEQFF	TGCGCCAGCAGCTTTGGACTAGCGGGAAACAATGAGCAGTTCTTC
-	few	TRBV30	12	TRBJ2-2	CAWSTGTGELFF	TGTGCCTGGAGTACAGGCACCGGGGAGCTGTTTTTT
-	few	TRBV10-3	15	TRBJ2-2	CAISIDRRNTGELFF	TGTGCCATCAGTATTGACAGGAGGAACACCGGGGAGCTGTTTTTT
-	-	TRBV29-1	12	TRBJ2-1	CSVNREINEQFF	TGCAGCGTCAACAGGGAGATCAATGAGCAGTTCTTC
TRBD2	few	TRBV9	17	TRBJ2-1	CASSERFLAGRNNEQFF	TGTGCCAGCAGCGAGCGCTTTCTAGCGGGAAGAAACAATGAGCAGTTCTTC
-	-	TRBV11-3	13	TRBJ2-3	CASSRYSSDTQYF	TGTGCCAGCAGCCGTTATAGTTCGGATACGCAGTATTTT
-	many	TRBV7-7	15	TRBJ2-3	CASSLVGGSTDTQYF	TGTGCTAGCAGCTTAGTAGGTGGCAGCACAGATACGCAGTATTTT
-	few	TRBV4-3	19	TRBJ2-2	CASSQGDAGTYLETGELFF	TGCGCCAGCAGCCAAGGGGATGCGGGGACCTACCTGGAGACCGGGGAGCTGTTTTTT
TRBD2	-	TRBV20-1	13	TRBJ2-5	CSARGTSGGSGYF	TGCAGTGCCCGCGGGACTAGCGGGGGGTCCGGGTACTTC
-	few	TRBV6-6	16	TRBJ2-5	CASSYQLSGYQETQYF	TGTGCCAGCAGTTACCAATTAAGCGGGTACCAAGAGACCCAGTACTTC
-	many	TRBV7-2	14	TRBJ1-2	CASSPSQGNYGYTF	TGTGCCAGCAGCCCATCACAGGGAAACTATGGCTACACCTTC
-	few	TRBV5-5	12	TRBJ2-7	CASSLQLYEQYF	TGTGCCAGCAGCCTACAGCTCTACGAGCAGTACTTC
-	-	TRBV3-1	15	TRBJ2-5	CASSHSGSGQETQYF	TGTGCCAGCAGCCACTCGGGTAGCGGTCAAGAGACCCAGTACTTC
TRBD1	many	TRBV2	15	TRBJ2-1	CASSTDRGSYNEQFF	TGTGCCAGCAGTACGGACAGGGGATCCTACAATGAGCAGTTCTTC
-	few	TRBV12-3/TRBV12-4	14	TRBJ2-1	CASSPGRQDNEQFF	TGTGCCAGCAGTCCGGGTAGGCAAGATAATGAGCAGTTCTTC
TRBD1	few	TRBV12-3/TRBV12-4	14	TRBJ1-4	CASRRQGKNEKLFF	TGTGCCAGCAGGCGACAGGGAAAAAATGAAAAACTGTTTTTT
-	many	TRBV24-1	12	TRBJ2-5	CATSDFGETQYF	TGTGCCACCAGTGATTTCGGGGAGACCCAGTACTTC
-	-	TRBV6-6	13	TRBJ1-2	CASTLGGDDGYTF	TGTGCCAGCACCCTTGGGGGGGACGATGGCTACACCTTC
TRBD1	few	TRBV11-2	16	TRBJ2-3	CASSLQGQGLQDTQYF	TGTGCCAGCAGCTTACAAGGACAGGGACTGCAGGATACGCAGTATTTT
-	-	TRBV20-1	12	TRBJ2-7	CSAYSGPYEQYF	TGCAGTGCATATAGCGGACCCTACGAGCAGTACTTC